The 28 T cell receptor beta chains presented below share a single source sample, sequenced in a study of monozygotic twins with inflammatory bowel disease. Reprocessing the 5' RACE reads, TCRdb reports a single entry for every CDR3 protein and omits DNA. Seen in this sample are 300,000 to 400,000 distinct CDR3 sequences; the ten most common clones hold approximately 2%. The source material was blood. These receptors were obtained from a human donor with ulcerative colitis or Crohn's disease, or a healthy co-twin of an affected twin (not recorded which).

The CDR3 here is CASSPPGQGAGELFF. The chain uses TRBV12-3 or TRBV12-4 and TRBJ2-2; TCRdb gives TRBD1 as the D gene, but with no DNA this cannot be confirmed. This CDR3 contains 15 residues.

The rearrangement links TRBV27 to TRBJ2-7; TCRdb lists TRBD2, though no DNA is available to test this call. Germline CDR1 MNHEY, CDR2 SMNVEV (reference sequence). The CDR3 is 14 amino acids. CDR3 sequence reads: CASSLGSPSGEQYF.

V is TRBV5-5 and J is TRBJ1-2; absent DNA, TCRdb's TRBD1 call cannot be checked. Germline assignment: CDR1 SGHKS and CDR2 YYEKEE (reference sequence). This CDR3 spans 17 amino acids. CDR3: CASSPTDRAGPNYGYTF. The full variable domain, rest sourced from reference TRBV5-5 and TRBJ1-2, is DAGVTQSPTHLIKTRGQQVTLRCSPISGHKSVSWYQQVLGQGPQFIFQYYEKEERGRGNFPDRFSARQFPNYSSELNVNALLLGDSALYLCASSPTDRAGPNYGYTFGSGTRLTVV.

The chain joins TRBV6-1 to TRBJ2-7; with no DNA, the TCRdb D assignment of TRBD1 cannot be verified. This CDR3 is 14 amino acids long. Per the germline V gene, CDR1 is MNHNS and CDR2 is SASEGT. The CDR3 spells CASNRKQGPYEQYF.

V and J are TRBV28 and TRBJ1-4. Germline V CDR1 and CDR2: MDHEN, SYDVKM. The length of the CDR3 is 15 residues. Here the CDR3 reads CASSSGSATNEKLFF.

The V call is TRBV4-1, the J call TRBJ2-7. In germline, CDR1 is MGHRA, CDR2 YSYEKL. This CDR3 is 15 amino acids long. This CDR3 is CASSRPNGPTYEQYF.

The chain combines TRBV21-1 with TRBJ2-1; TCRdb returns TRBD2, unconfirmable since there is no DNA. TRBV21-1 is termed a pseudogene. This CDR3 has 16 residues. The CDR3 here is CASGERGLAEGDEQFF.

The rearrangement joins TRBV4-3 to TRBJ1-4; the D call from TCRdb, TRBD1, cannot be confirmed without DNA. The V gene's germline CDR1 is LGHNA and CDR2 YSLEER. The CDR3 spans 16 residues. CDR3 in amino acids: CASSPLVGRENEKLFF.

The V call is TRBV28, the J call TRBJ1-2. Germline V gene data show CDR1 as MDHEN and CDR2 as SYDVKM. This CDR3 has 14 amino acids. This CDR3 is CASSLGTSNYGYTF.

The CDR3 loop is CSAGSGRLADNEQFF. This sequence joins TRBV20-1 and TRBJ2-1; the D call from TCRdb, TRBD2, cannot be confirmed without DNA. The length of the CDR3 is 15 residues. Germline V lookup: CDR1 DFQATT, CDR2 SNEGSKA (reference sequence).

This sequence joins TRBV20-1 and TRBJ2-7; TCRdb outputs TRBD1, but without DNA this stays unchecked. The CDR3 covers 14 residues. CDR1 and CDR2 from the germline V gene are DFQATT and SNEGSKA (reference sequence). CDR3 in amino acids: CSARRSTLAYEQYF.

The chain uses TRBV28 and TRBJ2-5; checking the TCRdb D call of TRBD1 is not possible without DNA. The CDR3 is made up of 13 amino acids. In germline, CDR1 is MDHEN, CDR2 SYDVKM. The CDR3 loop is CASRSRGVETQYF. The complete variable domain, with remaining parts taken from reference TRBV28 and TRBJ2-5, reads DVKVTQSSRYLVKRTGEKVFLECVQDMDHENMFWYRQDPGLGLRLIYFSYDVKMKEKGDIPEGYSVSREKKERFSLILESASTNQTSMYLCASRSRGVETQYFGPGTRLLVL.

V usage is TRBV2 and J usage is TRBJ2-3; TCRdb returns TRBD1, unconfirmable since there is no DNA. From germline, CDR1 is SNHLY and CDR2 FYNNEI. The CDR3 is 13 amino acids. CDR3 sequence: CASSQREGTGENF.

CDR3 region: CASRRGREPTGELFF. The rearrangement links TRBV6-1 to TRBJ2-2; TCRdb's D call, TRBD1, is unchecked because there is no DNA. The CDR3 is 15 amino acids. Germline assignment: CDR1 MNHNS and CDR2 SASEGT.

CDR3 residues: CASSVTVNYGYTF. The J gene is TRBJ1-2, the V gene TRBV2; the D call of TRBD1 rests on TCRdb alone, since no DNA is present to check it. CDR1 and CDR2 from the germline V gene are SNHLY and FYNNEI. This CDR3 spans 13 amino acids. The full variable domain, completed using reference TRBV2 and TRBJ1-2, is EPEVTQTPSHQVTQMGQEVILRCVPISNHLYFYWYRQILGQKVEFLVSFYNNEISEKSEIFDDQFSVERPDGSNFTLKIRSTKLEDSAMYFCASSVTVNYGYTFGSGTRLTVV.

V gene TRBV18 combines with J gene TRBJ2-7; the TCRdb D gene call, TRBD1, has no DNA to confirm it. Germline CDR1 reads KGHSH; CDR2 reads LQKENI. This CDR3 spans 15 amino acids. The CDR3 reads CASSPGERQGDEQYF.

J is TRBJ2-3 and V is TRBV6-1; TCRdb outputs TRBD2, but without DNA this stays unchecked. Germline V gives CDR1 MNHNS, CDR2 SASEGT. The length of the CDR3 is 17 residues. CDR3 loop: CASSEAGLAGSTDTQYF.

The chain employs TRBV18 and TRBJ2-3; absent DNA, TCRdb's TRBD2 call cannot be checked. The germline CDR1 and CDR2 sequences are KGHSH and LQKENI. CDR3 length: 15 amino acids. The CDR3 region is CATTAARPSTDTQYF.

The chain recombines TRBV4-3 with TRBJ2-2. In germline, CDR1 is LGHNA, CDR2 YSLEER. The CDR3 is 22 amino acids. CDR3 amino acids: CASSQGYKAGVGSGKNTGELFF.

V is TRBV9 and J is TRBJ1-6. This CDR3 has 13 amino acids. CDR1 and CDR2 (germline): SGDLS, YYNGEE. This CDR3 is CASSGANNSPLHF.

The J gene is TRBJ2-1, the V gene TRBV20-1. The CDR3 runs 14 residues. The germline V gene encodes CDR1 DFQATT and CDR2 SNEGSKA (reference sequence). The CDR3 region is CSASGGGPLNEQFF.

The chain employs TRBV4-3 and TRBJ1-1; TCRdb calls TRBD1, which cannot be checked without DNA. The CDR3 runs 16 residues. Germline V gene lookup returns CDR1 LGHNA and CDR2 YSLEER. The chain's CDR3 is CASSQDGGVLNTEAFF.

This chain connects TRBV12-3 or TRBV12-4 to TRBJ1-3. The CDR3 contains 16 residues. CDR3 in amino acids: CASSPSGGFSGNTIYF.

The CDR3 sequence: CSVIGTVGTGELFF. The J gene is TRBJ2-2, the V gene TRBV29-1; with no DNA, the TCRdb D assignment of TRBD1 cannot be verified. This CDR3 comprises 14 residues. CDR1 and CDR2 (germline): SQVTM, ANQGSEA.

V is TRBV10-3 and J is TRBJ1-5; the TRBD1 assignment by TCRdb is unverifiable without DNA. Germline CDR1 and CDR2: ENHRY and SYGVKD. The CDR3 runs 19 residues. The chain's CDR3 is CAISDPKGAGTGRNQPQHF.

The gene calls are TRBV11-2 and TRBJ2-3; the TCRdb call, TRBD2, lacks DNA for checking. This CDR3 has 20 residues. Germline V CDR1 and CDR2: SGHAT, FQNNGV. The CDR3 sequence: CASSSDRTSYEGYSTDTQYF.

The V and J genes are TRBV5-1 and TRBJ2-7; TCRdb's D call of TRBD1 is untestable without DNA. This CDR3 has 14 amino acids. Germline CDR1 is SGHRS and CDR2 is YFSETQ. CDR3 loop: CASSPDRDYYEQYF.

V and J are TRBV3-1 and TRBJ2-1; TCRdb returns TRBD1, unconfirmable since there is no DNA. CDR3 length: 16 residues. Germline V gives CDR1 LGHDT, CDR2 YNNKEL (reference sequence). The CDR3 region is CASSQSGQGGYNEQFF.